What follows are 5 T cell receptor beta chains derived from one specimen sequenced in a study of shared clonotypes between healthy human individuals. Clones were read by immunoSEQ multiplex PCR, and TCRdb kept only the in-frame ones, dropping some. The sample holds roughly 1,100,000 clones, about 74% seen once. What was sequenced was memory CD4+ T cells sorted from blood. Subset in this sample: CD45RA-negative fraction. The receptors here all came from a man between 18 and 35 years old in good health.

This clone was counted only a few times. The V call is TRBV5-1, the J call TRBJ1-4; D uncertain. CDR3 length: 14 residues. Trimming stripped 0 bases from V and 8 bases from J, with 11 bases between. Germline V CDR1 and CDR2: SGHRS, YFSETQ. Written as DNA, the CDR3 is TGCGCCAGCAGCTTGGCAGGAAAGGGCGAAAAACTGTTTTTT. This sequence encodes CASSLAGKGEKLFF.

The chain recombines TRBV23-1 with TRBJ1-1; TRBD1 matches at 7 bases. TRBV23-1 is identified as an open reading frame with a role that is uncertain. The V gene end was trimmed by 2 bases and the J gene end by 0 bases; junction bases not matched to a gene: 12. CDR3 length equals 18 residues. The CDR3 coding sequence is TGCGCCAGCAGTCAACCCACCGGGACAGAGACCTTGAACACTGAAGCTTTCTTT. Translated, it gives CASSQPTGTETLNTEAFF.

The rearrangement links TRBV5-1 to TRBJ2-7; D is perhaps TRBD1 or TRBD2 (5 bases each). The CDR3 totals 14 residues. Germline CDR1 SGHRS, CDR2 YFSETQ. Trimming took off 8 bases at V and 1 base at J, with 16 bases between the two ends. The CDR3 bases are TGCGCCAGTTCCCAGGGTCCGGGGTCCTACGAGCAGTACTTC. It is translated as CASSQGPGSYEQYF.

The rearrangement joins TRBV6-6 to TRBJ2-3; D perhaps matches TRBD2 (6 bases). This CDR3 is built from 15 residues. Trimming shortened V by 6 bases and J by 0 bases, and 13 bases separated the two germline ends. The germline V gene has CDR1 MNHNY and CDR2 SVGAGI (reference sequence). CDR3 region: CASSNPGLSTDTQYF. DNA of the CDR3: TGTGCCAGCAGCAATCCGGGACTTAGCACAGATACGCAGTATTTT.

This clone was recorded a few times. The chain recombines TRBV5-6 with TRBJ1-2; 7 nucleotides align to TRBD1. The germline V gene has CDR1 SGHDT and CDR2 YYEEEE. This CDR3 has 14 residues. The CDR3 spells CAGRERGQNYGYTF. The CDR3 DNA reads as TGTGCTGGACGAGAGAGGGGGCAGAACTATGGCTACACCTTC.